Following are 9 T cell receptor beta chains from one sample sequenced in a study of T cell responses to AZD1222 COVID-19 vaccine. Sequenced by immunoSEQ multiplex PCR; TCRdb stores in-frame clones only, minus some. Of tens of thousands of clones detected, approximately 90% appear once; the ten largest clones hold more than 8.5%. Specimen: peripheral blood, collected on day 0 of AZD1222 vaccination. The receptors come from an adult in good health.

V and J are TRBV30 and TRBJ1-5, with 7 bases aligning to TRBD1. V gave up 5 bases and J gave up 5 bases; unmatched junction bases: 6. Germline V lookup: CDR1 GTSNPN, CDR2 SVGIG (reference sequence). The CDR3 is 13 residues long. The CDR3 DNA reads as TGTGCCTGGGCCCTGGGACAGCATCAGCCCCAGCATTTT. As protein: CAWALGQHQPQHF.

The rearrangement links TRBV3-1 (or the pseudogene TRBV3-2) to TRBJ2-7; D perhaps matches TRBD2 (6 bases). Germline V gives CDR1 LGHDT, CDR2 YNNKEL (reference sequence). Trimming cost V 2 bases and J 11 bases, with 7 bases left between them. This CDR3 is 10 amino acids long. The CDR3 is CASSQREEYF. Written as DNA, the CDR3 is TGTGCCAGCAGCCAAAGGGAGGAGTACTTC.

The genes are TRBV7-3 and TRBJ2-7, with no clear D. This CDR3 is 15 amino acids long. V was shortened by 0 bases and J by 5 bases, with 14 bases between the two germline ends. CDR1 and CDR2 from the germline V gene are SGHTA and FQGTGA. The CDR3 sequence is CASSLTSDGRHEQYF. CDR3 DNA: TGTGCCAGCAGCTTAACCTCGGACGGTCGCCACGAGCAGTACTTC. The variable domain in full, completed from reference TRBV7-3 and TRBJ2-7, reads GAGVSQTPSNKVTEKGKYVELRCDPISGHTALYWYRQSLGQGPEFLIYFQGTGAADDSGLPNDRFFAVRPEGSVSTLKIQRTERGDSAVYLCASSLTSDGRHEQYFGPGTRLTVT.

The J gene is TRBJ2-6, the V gene TRBV2; D is uncertain. Trimming shortened V by 6 bases and J by 0 bases, and 12 bases separated the two germline ends. Per germline, CDR1 SNHLY and CDR2 FYNNEI. This CDR3 spans 16 amino acids. In DNA form, the CDR3 reads TGTGCCAGCAGAATCCCTGGGTACTCTGGGGCCAACGTCCTGACTTTC. Its protein product is CASRIPGYSGANVLTF.

This clone occurred once. The chain couples TRBV4-1 to TRBJ2-3, with a possible D match to TRBD2 (7 bases). The CDR3 covers 17 residues. Per germline, CDR1 MGHRA and CDR2 YSYEKL. V lost 1 base to trimming and J lost 5 bases, with 19 bases between them. DNA of the CDR3: TGCGCCAGCAGCCAAGTGATCACGGGGGGCCGGGGAGATACGCAGTATTTT. Protein sequence: CASSQVITGGRGDTQYF.

This clone has only one observation. J is TRBJ2-1 and V is TRBV28; D is possibly TRBD2 (6 bases). Germline lookup yields CDR1 MDHEN and CDR2 SYDVKM. This CDR3 contains 14 residues. V was trimmed by 3 bases and J by 5 bases, leaving 11 bases between them. CDR3 loop: CASSFREHHNEQFF. DNA of the CDR3: TGTGCCAGCAGTTTCCGGGAGCACCACAATGAGCAGTTCTTC.

This clone was detected only a few times. This sequence joins TRBV5-3 and TRBJ2-3; the D gene could be TRBD1 or TRBD2 (5 bases each). TRBV5-3 is noted as an ORF with a role that remains uncertain. The CDR3 consists of 17 residues. V lost 3 bases and J 4 bases, leaving 21 bases between the germline ends. CDR3 in amino acids: CARSSQRDARSADTQYF. The CDR3 bases are TGTGCCAGAAGCTCGCAACGGGACGCCCGGAGCGCAGATACGCAGTATTTT.

This chain uses TRBV7-8 with TRBJ1-1; D uncertain. Germline CDR1 and CDR2: SGHVS and FQNEAQ. The CDR3 covers 14 residues. Deletions cut 3 bases from V and 1 base from J, with 9 bases between. CDR3 region: CASSFGSTNTEAFF. DNA of the CDR3: TGTGCCAGCAGCTTCGGGTCGACGAACACTGAAGCTTTCTTT.

This chain uses TRBV7-9 with TRBJ2-1; a weak D match, TRBD2 (5 bases). Trimming cost V 10 bases and J 8 bases, with 18 bases left between them. This CDR3 contains 13 residues. Germline V gene data show CDR1 as SEHNR and CDR2 as FQNEAQ (reference sequence). The CDR3: CANSGTSRHEQFF. The CDR3 DNA reads TGTGCCAATTCGGGAACTAGTAGGCATGAGCAGTTCTTC.